This passage covers 17 T cell receptor beta chains from one sample sequenced in a study. TCRdb independently ran MiXCR on the 5' RACE reads; one entry per CDR3 protein. Among 62,000 or so distinct CDR3 sequences listed, about 20% were seen once. Input material: memory CD4+ T cells sorted from a lymph node. As for subset: memory CD4+ T cells, CD4+CD45RO+CD25-. These TCRs come from a female donor with breast cancer.

This clonotype was seen repeatedly, ten times or more. J is TRBJ1-3 and V is TRBV29-1, with D possibly TRBD1 on 6 matching bases. The V end lost 6 bases, the J end lost 3 bases, and 9 bases lay between the germline ends. Germline CDR1 SQVTM, CDR2 ANQGSEA. The CDR3 length is 12 residues. CDR3: CSVGTHGNTIYF. The CDR3 DNA sequence: TGCAGCGTGGGGACACATGGAAACACCATATATTTT.

This clonotype has at least ten counts. The chain is built from TRBV12-2 and TRBJ1-6. TRBV12-2 corresponds to a pseudogene. This CDR3 comprises 19 residues. For the CDR3, the DNA is TGTGCAAGTCGGCCAAGAATGCAGGAGCACCGCTCCTATAATTCACCCCTCCACTTT. Its translation: CASRPRMQEHRSYNSPLHF.

J is TRBJ1-1 and V is TRBV18; possibly TRBD1 for D (5 bases). Trimming stripped 3 bases from V and 4 bases from J, with 12 bases between. The CDR3 runs to 14 residues. Per the germline V gene, CDR1 is KGHSH and CDR2 is LQKENI. CDR3 sequence: CASSPFGGSTEAFF. The CDR3 DNA reads TGTGCCAGCTCACCTTTTGGGGGGTCCACTGAAGCTTTCTTT. Combining the CDR3 with reference TRBV18 and TRBJ1-1 gives the whole variable domain NAGVMQNPRHLVRRRGQEARLRCSPMKGHSHVYWYRQLPEEGLKFMVYLQKENIIDESGMPKERFSAEFPKEGPSILRIQQVVRGDSAAYFCASSPFGGSTEAFFGQGTRLTVV.

In its sample, this clonotype was seen many times. The chain joins TRBV20-1 to TRBJ1-2; D is undetermined. Germline assignment: CDR1 DFQATT and CDR2 SNEGSKA (reference sequence). Trimming left V 0 bases short and J 4 bases short, with 6 bases between. The length of the CDR3 is 12 residues. Here the CDR3 DNA reads TGCAGTGCTAGAGACAGCCTCTATGGCTACACCTTC. Its protein is CSARDSLYGYTF.

This clonotype was detected ten times or more. The chain links TRBV20-1 to TRBJ1-5; D is unresolved. V gave up 0 bases and J gave up 11 bases, with 11 bases separating them. Germline V gene data show CDR1 as DFQATT and CDR2 as SNEGSKA (reference sequence). This CDR3 region has 12 residues. For the CDR3, the DNA is TGCAGTGCTAGAGAAGGTGGTAGGTCCCAGCATTTT. It codes for CSAREGGRSQHF.

Notes on this clonotype: Lacking the conserved final phenylalanine or tryptophan, this CDR3 likely reflects a read error. The chain joins TRBV20-1 to TRBJ1-2, with no clear D. The CDR3 length is 14 residues. Germline CDR1 DFQATT, CDR2 SNEGSKA (reference sequence). V was clipped by 0 bases and J by 7 bases, with 15 bases between them. The chain's CDR3 is CSARDLRTLTGYTC. The CDR3 DNA reads TGCAGTGCTAGAGATCTTAGGACCCTTACTGGCTACACCTGC.

This clonotype is medium-sized in the sample. The rearrangement joins TRBV5-1 to TRBJ2-5; D perhaps matches TRBD2 (5 bases). The CDR3 loop spans 14 amino acids. Between the trimmed V and J ends, which lost 4 bases and 0 bases, there was a span of 10 bases. Germline loops: CDR1 SGHRS, CDR2 YFSETQ. For the CDR3, the DNA is TGCGCCAGCAGCCCGGACGGGGACCAAGAGACCCAGTACTTC. Its protein product is CASSPDGDQETQYF.

Only a few counts were recorded for this clonotype. The chain carries TRBV5-1 and TRBJ2-3; the match to TRBD2 covers 10 bases. The CDR3 is 16 amino acids. Germline loops: CDR1 SGHRS, CDR2 YFSETQ. V shed 1 base, J shed 1 base, and the junction held 3 bases outside the gene matches. The CDR3 is CASSLTGTSGTDTQYF. The CDR3 DNA follows: TGCGCCAGCAGCTTGACGGGGACTAGCGGCACAGATACGCAGTATTTT.

The DNA of the CDR3 is TGCAGTGCTAGAGATCTTCGAGCGGGAACCAACAATGAGCAGTTCTTC. Its translation is CSARDLRAGTNNEQFF. The genes are TRBV20-1 and TRBJ2-1; 7 nucleotides agree with TRBD2. Germline-derived CDR1 and CDR2 are DFQATT and SNEGSKA (reference sequence). V dropped 0 bases and J dropped 5; count of bases not matched to a gene: 10. The CDR3 consists of 16 residues.

This clonotype has more than one count but fewer than ten. The V and J genes are TRBV6-6 and TRBJ2-6; TRBD2 matches 7 bases. CDR3 length: 17 residues. The germline V gene encodes CDR1 MNHNY and CDR2 SVGAGI (reference sequence). The junction had 16 bases not matched to a gene; V was cut back by 10 bases and J by 4 bases. The CDR3 here is CATASGTAGEGANVLTF. Written as DNA, the CDR3 is TGTGCCACCGCCAGCGGGACGGCAGGAGAGGGGGCCAACGTCCTGACTTTC.

The J gene is TRBJ1-1, the V gene TRBV7-9, with unresolved D. V was pared by 3 bases and J by 2 bases, with 7 bases between. The germline V gene has CDR1 SEHNR and CDR2 FQNEAQ (reference sequence). This CDR3 comprises 13 residues. CDR3 DNA: TGTGCCAGCAGCTTTGATGCAAACACTGAAGCTTTCTTT. Translated: CASSFDANTEAFF.

DNA of the CDR3: TGTGCCAGCAGTGCCCGGGAGACTGGCTCAGATACGCAGTATTTT. As protein: CASSARETGSDTQYF. The rearrangement joins TRBV12-3 or TRBV12-4 to TRBJ2-3; possible D gene TRBD2, 6 bases. Trimming removed 5 bases at V and 4 bases at J, with 16 bases between. This CDR3 is 15 amino acids long.

The chain joins TRBV19 to TRBJ1-1, with TRBD1 as a possible D gene (5 bases). Germline V gene lookup returns CDR1 LNHDA and CDR2 SQIVND (reference sequence). CDR3 length: 16 residues. Trimming stripped 3 bases from V and 3 bases from J, with 17 bases between. The CDR3 reads CASSISGRVLYTEAFF. The CDR3, as DNA: TGTGCCAGTAGTATCTCGGGCAGGGTACTGTACACTGAAGCTTTCTTT.

The V call is TRBV20-1, the J call TRBJ2-7; 7 bases match TRBD2. The CDR3 covers 15 residues. The trim removed 3 bases at V and 7 bases at J, leaving 15 bases unmatched. Germline values: CDR1 DFQATT, CDR2 SNEGSKA (reference sequence). The CDR3 is CSARDTGRMRGEQYF. CDR3 in DNA: TGCAGTGCTAGGGATACGGGACGCATGCGGGGGGAGCAGTACTTC.

This clonotype was recorded at least ten times. The chain has TRBV27 and TRBJ1-2; the D gene is possibly TRBD1 (5 bases). There are 15 residues in the CDR3. V dropped 6 bases and J dropped 2 bases, with 16 bases sitting between them. The V gene's germline CDR1 is MNHEY and CDR2 SMNVEV (reference sequence). In DNA form, the CDR3 reads TGTGCCAGCAGCCACCGGGGACGGGGAAACTATGGCTACACCTTC. Protein product: CASSHRGRGNYGYTF.

This chain uses TRBV28 with TRBJ2-7, with a tentative D call TRBD2 (6 bases). Per the germline V gene, CDR1 is MDHEN and CDR2 is SYDVKM. The CDR3 is 14 amino acids. V lost 5 bases, J lost 5 bases, and 16 bases lay in between. The CDR3 coding sequence is TGTGCCAGCAGTCCGGGGGTACAGATCCACGAGCAGTACTTC. Translated, it gives CASSPGVQIHEQYF.

Concerning this clonotype: A read error may produce the germline difference seen at one junction end. The V call is TRBV9, the J call TRBJ1-6; D is undetermined. Germline V lookup: CDR1 SGDLS, CDR2 YYNGEE. The CDR3 totals 14 residues. CDR3 residues: CSSSVSGRSTPLHF. CDR3 nucleotide sequence: TGTTCCAGCAGCGTCTCCGGGAGGTCGACACCCCTCCACTTT.